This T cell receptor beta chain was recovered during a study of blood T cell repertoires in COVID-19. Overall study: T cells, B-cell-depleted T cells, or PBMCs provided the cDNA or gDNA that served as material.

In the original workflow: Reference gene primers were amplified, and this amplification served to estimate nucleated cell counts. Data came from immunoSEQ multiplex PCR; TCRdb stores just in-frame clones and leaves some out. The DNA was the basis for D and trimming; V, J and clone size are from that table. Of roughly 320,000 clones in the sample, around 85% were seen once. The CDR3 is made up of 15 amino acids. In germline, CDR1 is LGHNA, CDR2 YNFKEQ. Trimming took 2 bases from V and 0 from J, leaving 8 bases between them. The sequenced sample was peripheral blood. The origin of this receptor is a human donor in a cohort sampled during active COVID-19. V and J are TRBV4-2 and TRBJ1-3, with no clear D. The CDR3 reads CASSQIAGSGNTIYF. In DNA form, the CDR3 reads TGTGCCAGCAGCCAAATAGCGGGCTCTGGAAACACCATATATTTT.